This TCR beta chain came from a study of blood T cell repertoires in COVID-19. This clone was seen a handful of times. Recovery meant two consecutive negative NP/OP PCR tests, professional clearance, or resolved symptoms. Generated by immunoSEQ multiplex PCR, the TCRdb table keeps only in-frame clones and is missing some. The sample holds 200,000 or so clones, approximately 83% seen once. V lost 0 bases and J 1 base, leaving 9 bases between the germline ends. The germline CDR1 and CDR2 sequences are SGHTA and FQGNSA. CDR3 length: 15 amino acids. The V gene is TRBV7-2, the J gene TRBJ1-1; D not certain. The source of this sequence is a man aged 35-49 years who had recovered from COVID-19. The sequencing input was PBMCs or T cells enriched from blood (not recorded which). CDR3 sequence (DNA): TGTGCCAGCAGCTTAGCCCGACTGGGGAACACTGAAGCTTTCTTT. This codes for CASSLARLGNTEAFF.